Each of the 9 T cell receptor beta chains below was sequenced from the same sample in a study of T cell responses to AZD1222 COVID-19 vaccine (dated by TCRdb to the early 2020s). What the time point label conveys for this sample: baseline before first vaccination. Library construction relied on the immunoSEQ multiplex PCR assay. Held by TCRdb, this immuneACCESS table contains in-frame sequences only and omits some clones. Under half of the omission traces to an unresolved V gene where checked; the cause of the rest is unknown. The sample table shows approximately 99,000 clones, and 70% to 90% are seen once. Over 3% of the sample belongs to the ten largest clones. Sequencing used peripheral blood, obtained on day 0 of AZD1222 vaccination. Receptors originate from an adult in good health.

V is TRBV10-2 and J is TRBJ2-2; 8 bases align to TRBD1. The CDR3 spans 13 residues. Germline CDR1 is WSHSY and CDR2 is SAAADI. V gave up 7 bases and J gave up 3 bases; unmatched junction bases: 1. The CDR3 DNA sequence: TGCGCCAGCACAGGGGGCGACACCGGGGAGCTGTTTTTT. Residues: CASTGGDTGELFF.

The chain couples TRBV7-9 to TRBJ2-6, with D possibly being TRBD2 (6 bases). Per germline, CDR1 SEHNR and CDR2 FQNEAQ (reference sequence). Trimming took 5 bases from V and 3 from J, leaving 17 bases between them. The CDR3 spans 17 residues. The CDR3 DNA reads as TGTGCCAGCAGCACCCTCGAGCGGGCTGGTGGGGCCAACGTCCTGACTTTC. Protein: CASSTLERAGGANVLTF.

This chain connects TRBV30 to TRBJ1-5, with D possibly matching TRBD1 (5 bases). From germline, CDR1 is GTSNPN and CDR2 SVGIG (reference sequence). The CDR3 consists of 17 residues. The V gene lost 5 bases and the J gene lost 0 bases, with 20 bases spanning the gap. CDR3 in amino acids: CAWGAGRDSDSNQPQHF. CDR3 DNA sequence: TGTGCCTGGGGGGCGGGGAGGGATTCAGATAGCAATCAGCCCCAGCATTTT.

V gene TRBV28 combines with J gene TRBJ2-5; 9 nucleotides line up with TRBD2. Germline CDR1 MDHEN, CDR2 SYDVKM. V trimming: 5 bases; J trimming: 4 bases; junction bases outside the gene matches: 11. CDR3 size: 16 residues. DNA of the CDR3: TGTGCCAGCAGTGCCCGGCCGGGACTAGCCTCAGAGACCCAGTACTTC. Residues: CASSARPGLASETQYF.

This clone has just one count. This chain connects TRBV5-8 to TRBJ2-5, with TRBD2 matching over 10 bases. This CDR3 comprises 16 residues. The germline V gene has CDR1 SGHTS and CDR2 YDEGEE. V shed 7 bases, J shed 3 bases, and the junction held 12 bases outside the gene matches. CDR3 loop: CASGDWTSGSEETQYF. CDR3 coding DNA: TGTGCCAGCGGAGACTGGACTAGCGGATCCGAAGAGACCCAGTACTTC.

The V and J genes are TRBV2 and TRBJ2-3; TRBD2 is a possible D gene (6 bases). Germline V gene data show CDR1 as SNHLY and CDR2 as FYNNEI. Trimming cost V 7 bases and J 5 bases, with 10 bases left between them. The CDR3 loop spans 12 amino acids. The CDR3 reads CASNAGLDTQYF. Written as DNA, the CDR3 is TGTGCCAGCAATGCGGGGTTAGATACGCAGTATTTT.

The DNA of the CDR3 is TGTGCCAGCAGCCAGTTAATCCCAGGAGGCTACACCTTC. Its translation: CASSQLIPGGYTF. The chain has TRBV3-1 (or the pseudogene TRBV3-2) and TRBJ1-2; no firm D call. In germline, CDR1 is LGHDT, CDR2 YNNKEL (reference sequence). The V gene lost 3 bases and the J gene lost 8 bases, with 13 bases spanning the gap. The CDR3 has 13 amino acids.

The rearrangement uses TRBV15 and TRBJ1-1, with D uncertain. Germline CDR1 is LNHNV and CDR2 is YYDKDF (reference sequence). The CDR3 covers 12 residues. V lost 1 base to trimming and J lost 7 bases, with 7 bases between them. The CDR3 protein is CATSRVGSEAFF. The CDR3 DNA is TGTGCCACCAGCAGAGTCGGCAGTGAAGCTTTCTTT.

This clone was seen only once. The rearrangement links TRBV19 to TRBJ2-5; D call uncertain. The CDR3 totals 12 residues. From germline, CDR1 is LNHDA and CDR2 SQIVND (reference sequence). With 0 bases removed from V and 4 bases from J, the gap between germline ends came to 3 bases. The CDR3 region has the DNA TGTGCCAGTAGTATAGAGGGAGAGACCCAGTACTTC. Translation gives CASSIEGETQYF.